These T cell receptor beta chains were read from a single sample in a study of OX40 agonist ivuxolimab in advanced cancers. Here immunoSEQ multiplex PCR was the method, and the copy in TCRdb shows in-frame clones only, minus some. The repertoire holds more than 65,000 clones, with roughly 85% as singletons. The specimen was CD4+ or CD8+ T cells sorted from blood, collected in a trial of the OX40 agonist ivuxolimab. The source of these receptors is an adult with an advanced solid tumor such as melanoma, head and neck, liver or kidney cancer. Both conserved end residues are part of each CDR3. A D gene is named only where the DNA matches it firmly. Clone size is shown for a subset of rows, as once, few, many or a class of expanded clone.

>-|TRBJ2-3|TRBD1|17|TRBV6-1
CASSERGTAGTVHTQYF
TGTGCCAGCAGTGAAAGGGGGACAGCCGGGACGGTGCATACGCAGTATTTT
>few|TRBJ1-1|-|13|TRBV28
CASSWRGNTEAFF
TGTGCCAGCAGTTGGAGGGGGAACACTGAAGCTTTCTTT
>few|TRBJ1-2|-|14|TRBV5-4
CASSLDPGPYGYTF
TGTGCCAGCAGCTTGGATCCCGGCCCCTATGGCTACACCTTC
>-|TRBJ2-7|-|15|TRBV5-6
CASSLGGGAPYEQYF
TGTGCCAGCAGCTTGGGAGGCGGGGCACCCTACGAGCAGTACTTC
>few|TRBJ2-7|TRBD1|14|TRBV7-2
CASSPGTGRGEQYF
TGTGCCAGCAGCCCCGGGACAGGGAGGGGCGAGCAGTACTTC
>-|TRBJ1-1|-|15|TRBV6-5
CASSYEHLRSREAFF
TGTGCCAGCAGTTACGAACACTTGAGGTCCCGTGAAGCTTTCTTT
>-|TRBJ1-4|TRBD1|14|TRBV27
CASSGTATNEKLFF
TGTGCCAGCAGCGGGACAGCAACTAATGAAAAACTGTTTTTT
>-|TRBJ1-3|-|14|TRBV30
CAFSLGEGRNTIYF
TGTGCCTTCTCCCTAGGGGAAGGGAGAAACACCATATATTTT
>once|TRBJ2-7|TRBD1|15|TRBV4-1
CASSHTGTGVGEQYF
TGCGCCAGCAGCCATACCGGGACAGGGGTTGGCGAGCAGTACTTC
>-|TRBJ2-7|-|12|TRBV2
CASSAVQIWQYF
TGTGCCAGCAGTGCGGTCCAGATTTGGCAGTACTTC
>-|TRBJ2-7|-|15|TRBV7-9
CASSLTGTTSYEQYF
TGTGCCAGCAGCTTAACCGGGACGACCTCCTACGAGCAGTACTTC
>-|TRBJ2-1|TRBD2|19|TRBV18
CASSPGLAGGSSSYNEQFF
TGTGCCAGCTCACCCGGACTAGCGGGGGGTTCCAGCTCCTACAATGAGCAGTTCTTC
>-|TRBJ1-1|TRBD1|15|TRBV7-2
CASSSQGAGNTEAFF
TGTGCCAGCAGCTCGCAGGGGGCAGGGAACACTGAAGCTTTCTTT